The rows below give T cell receptor beta chains drawn from one sample of a study of human T cells and chemical hapten exposure. One entry per CDR3 protein, called by TCRdb with MiXCR from the RACE reads. The sample includes around 65,000 distinct CDR3 sequences, around 6.5% of them seen just once. The sequencing input was whole blood. The source of these receptors is a female donor in good health. Some clones in this sample may be carry-over from other donors' samples. CDR3s include the opening cysteine and the closing phenylalanine or tryptophan. The order of the fields is V gene, J gene, D gene, CDR3 length, clone size, CDR3 protein, CDR3 DNA. D genes are given only for firm matches. Only some rows state a clone size, as once, few, many or a class for expanded clones.

TRBV12-3/TRBV12-4,TRBJ1-6,-,13,-,CASGINQNSPLHF,TGTGCCAGCGGCATAAATCAGAATTCACCCCTCCACTTT
TRBV7-2,TRBJ2-7,-,14,-,CASSLALSSYEQYF,TGTGCCAGCAGCTTAGCGTTGTCCAGCTACGAGCAGTACTTC
TRBV24-1,TRBJ1-5,-,14,-,CATSENGYNQPQHF,TGTGCCACCTCTGAGAACGGATACAATCAGCCCCAGCATTTT
TRBV5-1,TRBJ2-1,-,15,few,CASSQSQGFSNEQFF,TGCGCCAGCAGCCAGTCACAGGGATTCAGCAATGAGCAGTTCTTC
TRBV27,TRBJ2-7,-,13,many,CASSKAGRHEQYF,TGTGCCAGCAGTAAAGCAGGGCGGCACGAGCAGTACTTC
TRBV6-2/TRBV6-3,TRBJ1-1,TRBD1,13,many,CASIRTGDTEAFF,TGTGCCAGTATCCGGACAGGGGACACTGAAGCTTTCTTT
TRBV29-1,TRBJ1-1,-,11,-,CSISRDTEAFF,TGCAGCATCTCAAGAGACACTGAAGCTTTCTTT
TRBV10-3,TRBJ1-1,-,15,many,CAIRRGPGENTEAFF,TGTGCCATCAGGAGAGGACCAGGGGAGAACACTGAAGCTTTCTTT
TRBV6-6,TRBJ2-3,TRBD2,16,many,CASSYSSSGRPDTQYF,TGTGCCAGCAGTTACTCGAGTAGCGGGAGACCAGATACGCAGTATTTT
TRBV5-1,TRBJ1-1,TRBD1,14,many,CASSLTGESTEAFF,TGCGCCAGCAGCTTAACAGGGGAAAGCACTGAAGCTTTCTTT
TRBV12-3/TRBV12-4,TRBJ1-1,-,15,-,CASRSPRGGRTEAFF,TGTGCCAGCAGGTCACCTCGGGGCGGGAGAACTGAAGCTTTCTTT
TRBV14,TRBJ2-3,TRBD2,17,-,CASSLYRTSGRVDTQYF,TGTGCCAGCAGCCTTTATAGGACTAGCGGGAGGGTAGATACGCAGTATTTT
TRBV6-5,TRBJ1-2,-,14,many,CASRPSANNYGYTF,TGTGCCAGCAGACCCAGTGCCAATAACTATGGCTACACCTTC
TRBV2,TRBJ2-3,TRBD2,15,few,CASRRLAGGRDTQYF,TGTGCCAGCAGGAGACTAGCGGGAGGGAGGGATACGCAGTATTTT
TRBV5-1,TRBJ1-1,TRBD1,14,-,CASSLGTGDTEAFF,TGCGCCAGCAGCTTGGGAACAGGGGACACTGAAGCTTTCTTT
TRBV10-3,TRBJ2-1,TRBD1,17,few,CAISDLLTGGDYNEQFF,TGTGCCATCAGTGACCTATTGACAGGGGGCGACTACAATGAGCAGTTCTTC
TRBV28,TRBJ2-1,-,13,many,CASSRQPHNEQFF,TGTGCCAGCAGTAGACAGCCCCACAATGAGCAGTTCTTC
TRBV27,TRBJ2-1,-,15,few,CASSPVGGTYNEQFF,TGTGCCAGCAGCCCAGTGGGGGGTACCTACAATGAGCAGTTCTTC
TRBV24-1,TRBJ2-7,-,13,few,CATSPGSSYEQYF,TGTGCCACCAGTCCAGGGAGCTCCTACGAGCAGTACTTC
TRBV29-1,TRBJ1-2,TRBD1,15,many,CSVDRTGGEGYGYTF,TGCAGCGTAGACCGGACAGGGGGCGAAGGCTATGGCTACACCTTC
TRBV28,TRBJ2-6,-,15,many,CASSFGFSGANVLTF,TGTGCCAGCAGTTTCGGGTTCTCTGGGGCCAACGTCCTGACTTTC
TRBV10-3,TRBJ1-1,-,14,many,CAISGGLGGTEAFF,TGTGCCATCAGTGGGGGATTAGGGGGGACTGAAGCTTTCTTT
TRBV7-8,TRBJ1-1,TRBD1,15,many,CASSAAGQDNTEAFF,TGTGCCAGCAGCGCGGCGGGACAGGATAACACTGAAGCTTTCTTT
TRBV5-1,TRBJ2-1,TRBD2,17,many,CASSPGPTSGRYNEQFF,TGCGCCAGCAGCCCGGGGCCGACTAGCGGGCGTTACAATGAGCAGTTCTTC
TRBV3-1,TRBJ2-7,TRBD2,18,many,CASSPGPRVAGGSYEQYF,TGTGCCAGCAGCCCAGGCCCAAGGGTAGCGGGTGGGTCCTACGAGCAGTACTTC
TRBV4-1,TRBJ2-5,-,12,many,CASRDRKETQYF,TGCGCCAGCAGGGACAGAAAAGAGACCCAGTACTTC
TRBV2,TRBJ1-5,-,12,many,CASSASGEPQHF,TGTGCCAGCAGTGCGTCGGGGGAGCCCCAGCATTTT
TRBV4-1,TRBJ2-7,-,15,many,CASSQGVDSSYEQYF,TGCGCCAGCAGCCAAGGGGTTGACAGCTCCTACGAGCAGTACTTC
TRBV20-1,TRBJ2-2,-,16,many,CSARDLGGGDTGELFF,TGCAGTGCTAGAGATTTAGGGGGGGGGGACACCGGGGAGCTGTTTTTT
TRBV19,TRBJ2-3,-,11,few,CASSIVDTQYF,TGTGCCAGTAGTATTGTCGATACGCAGTATTTT
TRBV5-6,TRBJ2-3,TRBD2,15,-,CASSPWTSGTDTQYF,TGTGCCAGCAGCCCATGGACTAGCGGCACAGATACGCAGTATTTT
TRBV5-6,TRBJ1-2,TRBD1,13,many,CASSPERGRGYTF,TGTGCCAGCAGTCCGGAAAGGGGGCGAGGCTACACCTTC
TRBV28,TRBJ1-5,-,14,-,CASSPDTVVAPQHF,TGTGCCAGCAGTCCCGACACGGTGGTGGCGCCCCAGCATTTT
TRBV12-5,TRBJ2-6,TRBD1,22,-,CASGLVPSTSGTDGSGANVLTF,TGTGCTAGTGGTTTGGTTCCGTCCACCTCCGGGACAGATGGTTCTGGGGCCAACGTCCTGACTTTC
TRBV20-1,TRBJ1-5,-,15,-,CSARSGGTVNQPQHF,TGCAGTGCTAGGTCCGGGGGCACTGTCAATCAGCCCCAGCATTTT